Included here is one T cell receptor (beta chain) sequence, with context. This receptor's antigen is unknown. Per-base quality was not reported, and no clone a single base away is much larger than it. The method behind the library was the immunoSEQ multiplex PCR assay. The multiplex PCR relied on a mix of 60 forward primers for TCR Vbeta segments and 13 reverse primers for TCR Jbeta segments. A multiplex PCR assay on genomic DNA amplified the CDR3 region of rearranged TCR beta genes. On the Illumina HiSeq System, the amplified TCR beta libraries were sequenced as 87-base-pair reads. In the paper's pipeline: In a later analysis, tens of millions of unique TCR beta chains were counted across the 650 to 700 repertoires, and about 9.9 million of these chains were shared by at least two donors. Raw reads were error-corrected and collapsed into unique sequences by a nearest-neighbor algorithm in which closely related sequences were merged to remove PCR and sequencing errors. Alignment of CDR3 sequences to IMGT reference sequences was used to assign V, D and J gene segments. For a sequence to be retained, at least a six-nucleotide match to both a V gene segment and a J gene segment was required. Rearrangements were classified as productive when the CDR3 lacked stop codons and remained in frame with V and J, and all other rearrangements were classified as non-productive. CDR3 was defined according to IMGT convention as the region running from the second conserved V-encoded cysteine to the conserved J-encoded phenylalanine. The earlier analysis of some 540 of the donors excluded any sequence lacking an unambiguous match to a single V gene segment. In an earlier analysis of a few hundred of the donors, a V segment was called functional when productive rearrangements were above 56.7%, and segregating when the standard deviation between donors exceeded 5%. To diagnose cytomegalovirus status from the catalog of TCR beta chain sequences, a statistical classification framework was built. In a later analysis, V and J genes were assigned by comparing TCR nucleotide sequences against IMGT/GENE-DB human TR gene sequences. A later analysis assigned CDR3 sequences and most-parsimonious VDJ recombination scenarios with the TCRdist pipeline. In a later analysis, every TCR beta chain was defined by the combination of its CDR3 amino acid sequence and its V-gene family, and reads without a unique V-gene family were dropped. To address suspected cross-contamination and a sequencing artifact, a later analysis removed 592 highly shared, low-generation-probability nucleotide sequences. In a later analysis, a clonal expansion index was calculated for each public chain from normalized within-repertoire ranks of inferred template counts. In a later analysis, generation probabilities were computed using a VDJ recombination model fitted to out-of-frame rearrangements, and the results were checked against IGoR. In a later analysis, hypergeometric tests were used to score TCR-TCR, TCR-HLA and TCR-CMV co-occurrence, with a repertoire-size bias correction applied to TCR pairs. False discovery rates were estimated in a later analysis by permuting HLA or CMV assignments 20 times. In a later analysis, co-occurring TCRs were grouped using DBSCAN, with TCRdist sequence similarity added in when clustering inside HLA-allele-positive subsets. For co-occurrence clustering, repertoires with fewer than 30,000 or more than 120,000 public chains were excluded, along with about five repertoires with anomalous nucleotide sharing. The table comes from immuneACCESS by way of TCRdb, which keeps in-frame sequences with V and J called. Part of the clones is missing from these tables; in studies checked, under half for an unresolved V gene and the rest for unknown reasons. That table furnishes V, J and clone size, whereas the DNA furnished D and trimming. This sample is represented by some 130,000 clones; around 75% of them were singletons. Of the sample, 3.1% is held by the ten largest clones.

The CDR3 runs 13 residues from the cysteine to the phenylalanine. CDR3 DNA is the only sequence kept; it has 39 bases, read in frame from the first base. The germline V gene sets CDR1 to MGHRA and CDR2 to YSYEKL. V and J are truncated by 2 bases and 3 bases respectively, leaving an intervening sequence of 8 bases. The record originates from a study of cytomegalovirus exposure and HLA in healthy donors listed by TCRdb under 2017. About the full investigation: According to an earlier analysis of several hundred of the donors, about 179 million T cells yielded 90 million to 140 million unique TCR beta sequences and 276 Gb of sequence data. An early release covering roughly 600 HLA-typed donors comprised approximately 290 gigabases of sequencing data and around 86 million unique TCR sequences. Of the 398 genotyped donors, 65% to 90% fell in the genetic ancestry cluster associated with self-reported Caucasian donors. The study was designed to test whether signatures of past pathogen exposure could be identified by cataloging public T cell receptors. The study profiled the T cell repertoires of more than 500 subjects by immunosequencing and related them to cytomegalovirus serostatus. A separate validation cohort of some 130 different subjects was used in addition to the roughly 700-subject first cohort. To predict cytomegalovirus infection status, the study combined high-throughput TCR immunosequencing, statistical association of individual TCRs with disease status, and machine learning. A later analysis re-examined previously published TCR beta repertoires from more than 650 donors and added high-resolution HLA genotyping to investigate patterns of TCR occurrence. Rather than drawing on any new phenotypic data, the later analysis identified candidate immune exposures from TCR beta sequences and the way those sequences occurred across donors. An earlier analysis of 587 of the donors used high-throughput TCR beta sequencing to judge whether each TCR beta V gene segment behaved as functional or pseudogenic. Donor age, sex, ethnicity and CMV serostatus were compiled alongside the repertoire data. In a later genetic analysis, genome-wide SNP genotypes for 398 of the 666 donors were used, and that subset was treated as a discovery cohort. All discovery cohort repertoires had been generated using a single sequencing platform. Class I and class II HLA loci were covered by the typing at four-digit resolution. Typing coverage varied by locus: about 629-630 donors for A, B, C, DRB1 and DQB1; roughly 520 for DQA1; about 570 for DPA1; roughly 450 for DPB1. Four to six DR-DQ haplotypes were handled as single units for association and clustering, since linkage in the cohort was strong. On average, around 230,000 unique TCR beta nucleotide sequences were sequenced per donor among some 420 genotyped donors of the cohort, with about 17% of those sequences being non-productive.

The paper's findings and limits, for the study overall: A cluster of highly shared sequence variants was judged likely to represent a technical artifact of the sequencing pipeline. In a later genetic analysis, fewer N-insertions in productive TCRs were reported among donors in an Asian-associated ancestry cluster than the approximately 710-donor mean. Across donors, most TCR sequences were observed very rarely, whereas some public TCRs were present in many individuals. Because counts were too low, about 18 rarely observed V segments, including chromosome 9 orphons, were left out of the earlier analysis of some 640 of the donors. A later analysis found that HLA-associated TCR beta chains were more clonally expanded and had lower generation probabilities than equally common non-associated chains. Because HLA typing was missing for some donors at each locus, association tests included only the typed subset. The study listed 150 to 200 TCR beta chains as associated with cytomegalovirus. A further reported finding was that TCR beta sequences accurately predicted the HLA-A and HLA-B alleles for most subjects in the first cohort. The 87-base-pair reads could not distinguish some IMGT-functional V segments, including TRBV6-2 and TRBV6-3, so those segments were excluded. In a later analysis, TCR association rates were found to vary across HLA loci, with the most associated TCRs seen for DRB1 alleles and the fewest for HLA-C alleles. Roughly uniform sequencing depth across donors was assumed in presence/absence analyses, although this assumption may not hold. In a later analysis, most CMV-associated TCR beta chains were found to appear HLA-restricted, with HLA associations seemingly driven largely by CMV exposure. In a later analysis, several top co-occurrence clusters were reported to appear linked to parvovirus B19, influenza, CMV and Epstein-Barr virus. In both the original and validation cohorts, the classifier was reported to diagnose cytomegalovirus status with high specificity and sensitivity. This cohort had only TCR beta chains sequenced, and the lack of alpha or paired-chain data limited which features could be detected. CMV serostatus was the only immune exposure information available for the cohort. Strong co-occurrence of HLA alleles, especially DR and DQ, made assigning TCR associations to individual alleles difficult. In an earlier analysis of 587 of the donors, most TCR beta V segments were observed in productive rearrangements about 90% or about 30% of the time, broadly matching IMGT annotations. A later analysis associated 16,951 TCR beta sequences with specific HLA alleles at a false discovery rate of 0.05. Correlated functional status among segregating V segments might reflect linkage disequilibrium, but an unknown experimental factor could not be ruled out. V-gene and J-gene trimming of TCR beta chains was associated with a missense DCLRE1C variant in a later genetic analysis, and the association was replicated in an independent cohort. The authors suggested that the approach could potentially be extended to other disease states and immunological phenotypes. A few of the identified cytomegalovirus-associated TCR beta chains were confirmed in vitro to be specific for cytomegalovirus antigens.

The cohort was made up of 666 healthy bone marrow donors. All cohort members were sampled while nominally healthy, although unrecorded immune exposures were likely present. The donor was CMV seronegative and was included in the group of approximately 350 seronegative cohort members. A peripheral blood sample was collected from each donor, and TCR beta sequencing was performed on peripheral blood mononuclear cells. The Qiagen DNeasy Blood Extraction Kit was used to extract genomic DNA from the blood cell samples. The chain is assembled from TRBV4-1 and TRBJ2-7; perhaps TRBD1 is the D gene, with 5 bases matching. This TCR came from a man aged 40-49 years in good health and CMV-seronegative. Sequenced: PBMCs. The CDR3 region reads CASSQTDSYEQYF. The DNA sequence is as follows: TGCGCCAGCAGCCAAACCGACAGCTACGAGCAGTACTTC.